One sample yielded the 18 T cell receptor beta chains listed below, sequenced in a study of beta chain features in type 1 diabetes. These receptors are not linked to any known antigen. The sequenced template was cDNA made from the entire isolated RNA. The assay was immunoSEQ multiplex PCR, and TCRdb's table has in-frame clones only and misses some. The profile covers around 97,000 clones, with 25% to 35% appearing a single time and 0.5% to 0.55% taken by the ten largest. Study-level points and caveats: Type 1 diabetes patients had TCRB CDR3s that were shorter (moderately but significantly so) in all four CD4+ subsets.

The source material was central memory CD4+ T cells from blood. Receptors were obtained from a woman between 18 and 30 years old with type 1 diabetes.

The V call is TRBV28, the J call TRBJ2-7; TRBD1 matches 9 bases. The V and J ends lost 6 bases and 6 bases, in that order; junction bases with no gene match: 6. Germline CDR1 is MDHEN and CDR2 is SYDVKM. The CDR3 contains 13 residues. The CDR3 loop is CASSRDRASEQYF. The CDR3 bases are TGTGCCAGCAGCCGGGACAGGGCTTCCGAGCAGTACTTC.

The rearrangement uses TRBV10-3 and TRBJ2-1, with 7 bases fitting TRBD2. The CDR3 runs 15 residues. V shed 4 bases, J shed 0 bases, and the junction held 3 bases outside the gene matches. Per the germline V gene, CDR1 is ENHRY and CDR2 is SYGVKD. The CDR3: CAISGEGSSYNEQFF. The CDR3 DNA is TGTGCCATCAGTGGGGAGGGGAGCTCCTACAATGAGCAGTTCTTC.

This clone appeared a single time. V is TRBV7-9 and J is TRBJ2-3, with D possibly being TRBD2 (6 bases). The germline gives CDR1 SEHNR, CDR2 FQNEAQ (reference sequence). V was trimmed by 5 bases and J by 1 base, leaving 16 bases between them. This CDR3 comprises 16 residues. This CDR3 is CASSPSGRGGTDTQYF. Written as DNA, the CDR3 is TGTGCCAGCAGCCCAAGCGGGCGAGGGGGCACAGATACGCAGTATTTT.

The CDR3 sequence: CASSLGAGYEQYF. The DNA for the CDR3 is TGTGCCAGCAGCTTGGGGGCAGGGTACGAGCAGTACTTC. The chain links TRBV7-2 to TRBJ2-7, with a possible D match to TRBD1 (6 bases). Trimming took 3 bases from V and 4 from J, leaving 10 bases between them. From germline, CDR1 is SGHTA and CDR2 FQGNSA. The length of the CDR3 is 13 residues.

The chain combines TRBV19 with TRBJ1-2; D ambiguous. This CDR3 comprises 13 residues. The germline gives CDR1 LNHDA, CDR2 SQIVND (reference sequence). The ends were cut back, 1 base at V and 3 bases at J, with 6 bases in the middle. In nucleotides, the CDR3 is TGTGCCAGTAGTATAGGGAGTGACTATGGCTACACCTTC. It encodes CASSIGSDYGYTF. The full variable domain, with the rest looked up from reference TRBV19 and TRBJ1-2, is DGGITQSPKYLFRKEGQNVTLSCEQNLNHDAMYWYRQDPGQGLRLIYYSQIVNDFQKGDIAEGYSVSREKKESFPLTVTSAQKNPTAFYLCASSIGSDYGYTFGSGTRLTVV.

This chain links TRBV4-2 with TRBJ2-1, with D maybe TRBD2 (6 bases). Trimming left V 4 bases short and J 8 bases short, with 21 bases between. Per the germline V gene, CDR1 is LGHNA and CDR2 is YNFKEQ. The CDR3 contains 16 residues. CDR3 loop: CASSLNPNGGFDEQFF. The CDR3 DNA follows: TGTGCCAGCAGCCTAAATCCTAACGGGGGATTCGATGAGCAGTTCTTC.

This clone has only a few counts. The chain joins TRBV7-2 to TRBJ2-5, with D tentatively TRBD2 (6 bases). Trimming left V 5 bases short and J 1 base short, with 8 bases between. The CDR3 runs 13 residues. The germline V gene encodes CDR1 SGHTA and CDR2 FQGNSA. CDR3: CASSGGSQETQYF. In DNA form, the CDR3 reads TGTGCCAGCAGCGGGGGGTCCCAAGAGACCCAGTACTTC.

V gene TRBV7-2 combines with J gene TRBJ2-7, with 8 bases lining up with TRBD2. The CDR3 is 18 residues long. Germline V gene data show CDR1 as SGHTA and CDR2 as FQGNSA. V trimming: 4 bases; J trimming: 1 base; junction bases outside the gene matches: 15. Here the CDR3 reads CASSSQASTSGISYEQYF. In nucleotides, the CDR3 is TGTGCCAGCAGCTCACAAGCCTCTACTAGCGGAATATCCTACGAGCAGTACTTC.

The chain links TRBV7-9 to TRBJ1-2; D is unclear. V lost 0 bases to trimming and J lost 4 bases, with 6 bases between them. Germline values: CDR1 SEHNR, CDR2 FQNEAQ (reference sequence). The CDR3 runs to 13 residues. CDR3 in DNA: TGTGCCAGCAGCTTAGCTGGAGTCTATGGCTACACCTTC. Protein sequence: CASSLAGVYGYTF. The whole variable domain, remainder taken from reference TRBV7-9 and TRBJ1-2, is DTGVSQNPRHKITKRGQNVTFRCDPISEHNRLYWYRQTLGQGPEFLTYFQNEAQLEKSRLLSDRFSAERPKGSFSTLEIQRTEQGDSAMYLCASSLAGVYGYTFGSGTRLTVV.

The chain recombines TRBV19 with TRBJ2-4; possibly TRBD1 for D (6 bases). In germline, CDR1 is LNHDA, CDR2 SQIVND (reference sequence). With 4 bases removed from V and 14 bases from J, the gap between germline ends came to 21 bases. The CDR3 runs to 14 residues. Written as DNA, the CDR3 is TGTGCCAGTAGTAATACCCGGGACACTCCCACGGAGTACTTC. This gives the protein CASSNTRDTPTEYF. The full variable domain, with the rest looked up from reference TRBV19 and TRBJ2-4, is DGGITQSPKYLFRKEGQNVTLSCEQNLNHDAMYWYRQDPGQGLRLIYYSQIVNDFQKGDIAEGYSVSREKKESFPLTVTSAQKNPTAFYLCASSNTRDTPTEYFGAGTRLSVL.

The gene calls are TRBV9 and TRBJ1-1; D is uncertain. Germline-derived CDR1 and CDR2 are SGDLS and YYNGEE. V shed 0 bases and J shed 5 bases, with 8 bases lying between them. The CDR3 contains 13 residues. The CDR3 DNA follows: TGTGCCAGCAGCGTAGCTGGCCATACTGAAGCTTTCTTT. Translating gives CASSVAGHTEAFF.

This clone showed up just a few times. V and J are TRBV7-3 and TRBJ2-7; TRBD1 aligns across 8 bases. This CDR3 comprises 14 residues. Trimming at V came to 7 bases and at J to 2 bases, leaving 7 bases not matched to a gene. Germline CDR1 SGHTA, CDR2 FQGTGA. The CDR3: CASTTGGAAYEQYF. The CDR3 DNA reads TGTGCCAGCACCACAGGGGGAGCGGCCTACGAGCAGTACTTC.

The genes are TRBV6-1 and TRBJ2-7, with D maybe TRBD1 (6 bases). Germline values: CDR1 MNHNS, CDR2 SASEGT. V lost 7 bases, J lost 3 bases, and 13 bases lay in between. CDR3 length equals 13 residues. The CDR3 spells CASTPTGNYEQYF. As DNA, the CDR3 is TGTGCCAGCACCCCGACAGGTAACTACGAGCAGTACTTC.

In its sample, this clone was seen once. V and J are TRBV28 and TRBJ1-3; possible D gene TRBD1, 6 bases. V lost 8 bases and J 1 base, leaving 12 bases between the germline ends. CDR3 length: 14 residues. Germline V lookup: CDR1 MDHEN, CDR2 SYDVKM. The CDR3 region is CASGRTGSGNTIYF. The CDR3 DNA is TGTGCCAGCGGCCGTACAGGGTCTGGAAACACCATATATTTT.

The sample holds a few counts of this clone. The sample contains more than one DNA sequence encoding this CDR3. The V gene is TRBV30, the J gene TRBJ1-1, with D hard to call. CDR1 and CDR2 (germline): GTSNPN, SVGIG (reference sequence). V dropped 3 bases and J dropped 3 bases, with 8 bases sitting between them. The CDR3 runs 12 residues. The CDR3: CAWSPRDTEAFF. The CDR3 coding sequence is TGTGCCTGGAGCCCGAGGGACACTGAAGCTTTCTTT.

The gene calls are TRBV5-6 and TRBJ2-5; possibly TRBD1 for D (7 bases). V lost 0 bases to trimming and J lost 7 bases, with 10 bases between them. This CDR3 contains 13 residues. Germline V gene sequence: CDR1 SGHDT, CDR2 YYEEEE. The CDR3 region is CASSLGQGGTQYF. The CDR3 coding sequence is TGTGCCAGCAGCTTGGGGCAGGGGGGGACCCAGTACTTC. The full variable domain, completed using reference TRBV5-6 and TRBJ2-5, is DAGVTQSPTHLIKTRGQQVTLRCSPKSGHDTVSWYQQALGQGPQFIFQYYEEEERQRGNFPDRFSGHQFPNYSSELNVNALLLGDSALYLCASSLGQGGTQYFGPGTRLLVL.

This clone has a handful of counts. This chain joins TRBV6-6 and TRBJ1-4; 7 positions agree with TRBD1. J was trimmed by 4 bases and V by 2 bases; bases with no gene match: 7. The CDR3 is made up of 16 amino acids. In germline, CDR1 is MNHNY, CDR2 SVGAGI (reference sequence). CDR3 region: CASSYGTGVINEKLFF. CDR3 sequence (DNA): TGTGCCAGCAGTTACGGTACAGGGGTCATTAATGAAAAACTGTTTTTT.

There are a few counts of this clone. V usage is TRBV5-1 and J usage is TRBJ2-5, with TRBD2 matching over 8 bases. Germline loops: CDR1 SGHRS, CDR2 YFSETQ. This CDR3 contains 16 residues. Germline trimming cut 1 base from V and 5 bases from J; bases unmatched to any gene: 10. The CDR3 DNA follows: TGCGCCAGCAGCTTGAATGAAGGGACTAGGGGGGAGACCCAGTACTTC. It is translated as CASSLNEGTRGETQYF.